These 10 T cell receptor beta chains originate from one sample sequenced in a study of regulatory T cells in long-lasting Graves disease. Sample time point: newly diagnosed GD, antithyroid drugs for less than 3 months. Scientists built the TCR library using RNA that was extracted from PBMCs. Combining iRepertoire HTBI primers with Arm-PCR of CDR3 regions, the authors built TCR beta libraries. TCRdb itself ran the multiplex PCR reads through MiXCR, one entry per CDR3 protein. The sample includes about 420,000 distinct CDR3 sequences, over 15% seen only once; the top ten take 20% to 25%. Another study also made use of these data, one on T cells in Graves' hyperthyroidism and ophthalmopathy.

The sequencing here drew on peripheral blood mononuclear cells (PBMCs), taken at new diagnosis, from a patient treated with antithyroid drugs. The origin of the receptors is a woman aged 18-35 years with Graves disease.

This clonotype was recorded many times. CDR3 loop: CASSVAGPNQPQHF. The CDR3 DNA reads TGTGCCAGCAGTGTGGCAGGCCCGAATCAGCCCCAGCATTTT. The rearrangement uses TRBV6-1 and TRBJ1-5, with D unresolved. The V gene lost 4 bases and the J gene lost 4 bases, with 11 bases spanning the gap. CDR3 length: 14 residues. Germline V gives CDR1 MNHNS, CDR2 SASEGT.

There are many counts of this clonotype. The chain recombines TRBV20-1 with TRBJ1-2; possibly TRBD1 for D (6 bases). Germline loops: CDR1 DFQATT, CDR2 SNEGSKA (reference sequence). The CDR3 sequence is 11 residues long. Trimming took off 6 bases at V and 7 bases at J, with 12 bases between the two ends. This chain's CDR3 is CSAQGLGGYTF. The DNA of the CDR3 is TGCAGTGCCCAGGGGTTGGGTGGCTACACCTTC.

In this sample, this clonotype turned up many times. The V and J genes are TRBV28 and TRBJ2-7; D call uncertain. The germline V gene has CDR1 MDHEN and CDR2 SYDVKM. This CDR3 contains 14 residues. Trimming stripped 1 base from V and 2 bases from J, with 9 bases between. The CDR3 sequence: CASSLYKGTYEQYF. The CDR3 DNA reads as TGTGCCAGCAGTTTATATAAGGGAACCTACGAGCAGTACTTC.

This clonotype was seen at least ten times. V and J are TRBV5-1 and TRBJ2-1, with D tentatively TRBD1 (6 bases). Trimming took off 1 base at V and 8 bases at J, with 13 bases between the two ends. Per germline, CDR1 SGHRS and CDR2 YFSETQ. This CDR3 spans 14 amino acids. The CDR3 nucleotides read TGCGCCAGCAGCTTGAGTTGGGGGCTAGATGAGCAGTTCTTC. Translated: CASSLSWGLDEQFF.

Ten or more counts support this clonotype. The genes are TRBV6-5 and TRBJ1-1, with D uncertain. In germline, CDR1 is MNHEY, CDR2 SVGAGI. The CDR3 runs 13 residues. Trimming removed 0 bases from V and 7 bases from J, with 9 bases in between. The CDR3 bases are TGTGCCAGCAGTTACTCGTTTCAGGATGAAGCTTTCTTT. This gives the protein CASSYSFQDEAFF.

This clonotype was seen many times. The chain recombines TRBV6-1 with TRBJ2-7; no clear D gene. This CDR3 has 15 amino acids. Trimming left V 8 bases short and J 6 bases short, with 23 bases between. Germline CDR1 MNHNS, CDR2 SASEGT. The CDR3 sequence is CASSSPRRSSSEQYF. DNA of the CDR3: TGTGCCAGCTCATCCCCGCGCAGGTCGAGCTCCGAGCAGTACTTC.

The chain links TRBV9 to TRBJ2-2, with D hard to call. Trimming shortened V by 0 bases and J by 7 bases, and 10 bases separated the two germline ends. The CDR3 runs 14 residues. Per the germline V gene, CDR1 is SGDLS and CDR2 is YYNGEE. The CDR3: CASSVGGLVGELFF. The CDR3, as DNA: TGTGCCAGCAGCGTAGGGGGTCTGGTCGGGGAGCTGTTTTTT.

This clonotype has only a few counts. The gene calls are TRBV6-2 or TRBV6-3 and TRBJ2-7; 8 nucleotides align to TRBD2. V lost 4 bases, J lost 0 bases, and 17 bases stayed unmatched. Germline V gene lookup returns CDR1 MNHEY and CDR2 SVGEGT. This CDR3 contains 19 residues. In DNA, the CDR3 is TGTGCCAGCAGTTGGGTTCGGGTAGCGGGACGAAGGAGCTCCTACGAGCAGTACTTC. The encoded protein is CASSWVRVAGRRSSYEQYF.

This clonotype has ten or more counts. The rearrangement joins TRBV7-9 to TRBJ2-1; D is possibly TRBD1 (5 bases). The germline V and J ends were trimmed by 5 bases and 9 bases, with 11 bases remaining between them. The V gene's germline CDR1 is SEHNR and CDR2 FQNEAQ (reference sequence). This CDR3 has 12 amino acids. The CDR3 DNA is TGTGCCAGCAGCATGCAGGGATTTGAGCAGTTCTTC. This sequence encodes CASSMQGFEQFF. Complete variable domain (other parts from reference TRBV7-9 and TRBJ2-1): DTGVSQNPRHKITKRGQNVTFRCDPISEHNRLYWYRQTLGQGPEFLTYFQNEAQLEKSRLLSDRFSAERPKGSFSTLEIQRTEQGDSAMYLCASSMQGFEQFFGPGTRLTVL.

This clonotype was found a few times. The gene calls are TRBV2 and TRBJ2-2; D assignment may be TRBD1 or TRBD2 (6 bases each). This CDR3 comprises 15 residues. Germline V CDR1 and CDR2: SNHLY, FYNNEI. The V end was cut by 7 bases, the J end by 5 bases, with 17 bases between. The CDR3 sequence is CASKLQGGGTGELFF. DNA for the CDR3: TGTGCCAGCAAACTACAGGGTGGAGGGACCGGGGAGCTGTTTTTT.